Listed here are 30 T cell receptor beta chains from one sample, sequenced in a study of cytomegalovirus exposure and HLA in healthy donors. A multiplex PCR was run with 60 Vbeta primers and 13 Jbeta primers. Method: immunoSEQ multiplex PCR; TCRdb's copy keeps in-frame clones and lacks some. This table has about 120,000 clones, less than 10% appearing once. The material sequenced was PBMCs. These receptors were taken from a woman aged 40-49 years in good health and CMV-seropositive.

The chain links TRBV4-1 to TRBJ2-1; 9 bases align to TRBD1. V gave up 9 bases and J gave up 6 bases; unmatched junction bases: 15. This CDR3 has 16 amino acids. CDR1 and CDR2 (germline): MGHRA, YSYEKL. Written as DNA, the CDR3 is TGCGCCAGTGACCCGGGACAGGGCGGCAGAATCAATGAGCAGTTCTTC. Translation gives CASDPGQGGRINEQFF.

The rearrangement uses TRBV7-7 and TRBJ2-1, with D perhaps TRBD2 (6 bases). The CDR3 is made up of 13 amino acids. Germline V gene data show CDR1 as SSHAT and CDR2 as FNYEAQ (reference sequence). Between the trimmed V and J ends, which lost 3 bases and 6 bases, there was a span of 9 bases. The CDR3 DNA reads TGTGCCAGCAGCTTCGGGACTTCCAATGAGCAGTTCTTC. It translates to CASSFGTSNEQFF.

This clone occurred a few times. The chain has TRBV6-5 and TRBJ1-3; D gene ambiguous. The V end was cut by 7 bases, the J end by 0 bases, with 13 bases between. The CDR3 is 15 amino acids. Germline CDR1 MNHEY, CDR2 SVGAGI. The CDR3 bases are TGTGCCAGCACTCGGAGCCCTTTCTCTGGAAACACCATATATTTT. Protein: CASTRSPFSGNTIYF.

This chain connects TRBV9 to TRBJ2-1; 10 positions match TRBD2. CDR1 is SGDLS, CDR2 YYNGEE, per germline. This CDR3 is 15 amino acids long. V shed 0 bases, J shed 7 bases, and the junction held 4 bases outside the gene matches. CDR3 residues: CASSVASGGWNEQFF. CDR3 in DNA: TGTGCCAGCAGCGTAGCTAGCGGGGGATGGAATGAGCAGTTCTTC.

CDR3: CASRGDRAYGYTF. CDR3 DNA: TGTGCCAGCAGGGGGGACAGGGCGTACGGCTACACCTTC. The V gene is TRBV2, the J gene TRBJ1-2; the match to TRBD1 covers 9 bases. CDR3 length: 13 amino acids. Losses at the gene ends were 6 bases for V and 8 bases for J; bases not matched to a gene: 7. Per germline, CDR1 SNHLY and CDR2 FYNNEI.

The V and J genes are TRBV11-2 and TRBJ2-7, with a weak D call TRBD2 (6 bases). Germline CDR1 SGHAT, CDR2 FQNNGV. This CDR3 has 13 amino acids. V dropped 5 bases and J dropped 3 bases, with 11 bases sitting between them. CDR3 bases: TGTGCCAGCAGCGCCGGGGAGGTCTACGAGCAGTACTTC. Translating it yields CASSAGEVYEQYF. Full variable domain (rest looked up from reference TRBV11-2 and TRBJ2-7): EAGVAQSPRYKIIEKRQSVAFWCNPISGHATLYWYQQILGQGPKLLIQFQNNGVVDDSQLPKDRFSAERLKGVDSTLKIQPAKLEDSAVYLCASSAGEVYEQYFGPGTRLTVT.

This rearrangement joins TRBV10-3 to TRBJ2-7, with 15 bases aligning to TRBD2. The CDR3 sequence is 15 residues long. V gave up 9 bases and J gave up 5 bases; unmatched junction bases: 8. The germline V gene has CDR1 ENHRY and CDR2 SYGVKD. CDR3 amino acids: CAIRTSGGARDEQYF. CDR3 DNA sequence: TGTGCCATTCGGACTAGCGGGGGGGCCAGGGACGAGCAGTACTTC.

In its sample, this clone was seen once. The chain combines TRBV6-4 with TRBJ2-1, with D maybe TRBD2 (6 bases). Between the trimmed V and J ends, which lost 4 bases and 0 bases, there was a span of 10 bases. CDR1 and CDR2 from the germline V gene are MRHNA and SNTAGT. The CDR3 is made up of 15 amino acids. For the CDR3, the DNA is TGTGCCAGCAGTGGTAGCGGAAGCTCCTACAATGAGCAGTTCTTC. Protein sequence: CASSGSGSSYNEQFF.

The chain links TRBV5-1 to TRBJ1-2, with TRBD1 identical over 8 bases. The germline gives CDR1 SGHRS, CDR2 YFSETQ. The CDR3 spans 13 residues. The junction had 5 bases not matched to a gene; V was cut back by 2 bases and J by 8 bases. The CDR3 protein is CASSFLQGGGYTF. Here the CDR3 DNA reads TGCGCCAGCAGCTTTTTACAGGGGGGAGGCTACACCTTC.

This clone was detected a few times. CDR3 in DNA: TGTGCCAGCAGCCCAACGAGGGTCCAAGAGACCCAGTACTTC. Amino acid sequence: CASSPTRVQETQYF. The chain employs TRBV7-2 and TRBJ2-5; D perhaps matches TRBD2 (5 bases). Trimming stripped 5 bases from V and 1 base from J, with 11 bases between. The CDR3 loop spans 14 amino acids. The germline CDR1 and CDR2 sequences are SGHTA and FQGNSA.

This clone was counted between two and nine times. The chain recombines TRBV19 with TRBJ1-1, with 9 positions matching TRBD1. The CDR3 runs 16 residues. The V and J ends lost 7 bases and 1 base, in that order; junction bases with no gene match: 10. Germline V gene data show CDR1 as LNHDA and CDR2 as SQIVND (reference sequence). CDR3 bases: TGTGCCAGTACCTCCCCCGGGACAGGGTGGAACACTGAAGCTTTCTTT. The encoded protein is CASTSPGTGWNTEAFF.

This clone was counted only a few times. V usage is TRBV27 and J usage is TRBJ1-1; 8 nucleotides line up with TRBD1. Germline assignment: CDR1 MNHEY and CDR2 SMNVEV (reference sequence). V shed 6 bases and J 1 base; nucleotides not matched to a gene: 4. This CDR3 is built from 14 residues. CDR3 coding DNA: TGTGCCAGCAGGGCGGACAGGGCGAACACTGAAGCTTTCTTT. Its protein product is CASRADRANTEAFF.

In its sample, this clone was seen a few times. This rearrangement joins TRBV5-4 to TRBJ2-7; D is unresolved. Between the trimmed V and J ends, which lost 4 bases and 2 bases, there was a span of 10 bases. Looked up from germline, CDR1 is SGHNT and CDR2 is YYREEE (reference sequence). The CDR3 covers 13 residues. The CDR3 sequence is CASSTTEPYEQYF. As DNA, the CDR3 is TGTGCCAGCAGCACCACCGAGCCCTACGAGCAGTACTTC.

This clone was picked up a small number of times. The gene calls are TRBV18 and TRBJ2-7; 9 positions match TRBD1. Trimming took 3 bases from V and 2 from J; bases not matched to a gene: 5. This CDR3 is 15 amino acids long. The germline V gene encodes CDR1 KGHSH and CDR2 LQKENI. For the CDR3, the DNA is TGTGCCAGCTCACCTGGACAGGGGACGACCTACGAGCAGTACTTC. Translation gives CASSPGQGTTYEQYF. The full variable domain, its missing parts supplied by reference TRBV18 and TRBJ2-7, is NAGVMQNPRHLVRRRGQEARLRCSPMKGHSHVYWYRQLPEEGLKFMVYLQKENIIDESGMPKERFSAEFPKEGPSILRIQQVVRGDSAAYFCASSPGQGTTYEQYFGPGTRLTVT.

V and J are TRBV5-4 and TRBJ2-1, with D unresolved. V was trimmed by 0 bases and J by 8 bases, leaving 15 bases between them. From germline, CDR1 is SGHNT and CDR2 YYREEE (reference sequence). The CDR3 runs to 15 residues. The CDR3 sequence: CASSLGGHPSDEQFF. CDR3 bases: TGTGCCAGCAGCTTGGGTGGTCACCCTTCGGATGAGCAGTTCTTC.

The rearrangement links TRBV19 to TRBJ2-4; no reliable D call. Germline CDR1 and CDR2: LNHDA and SQIVND (reference sequence). CDR3 length: 13 residues. Trimming cost V 3 bases and J 5 bases, with 8 bases left between them. The CDR3 here is CASSIQAQNIQYF. The CDR3 coding sequence is TGTGCCAGTAGTATCCAGGCCCAAAACATTCAGTACTTC.

A few counts support this clone. The chain uses TRBV11-1 and TRBJ2-1; no definite D call. Trimming took off 7 bases at V and 4 bases at J, with 14 bases between the two ends. The CDR3 is 14 amino acids. CDR1 and CDR2 from the germline V gene are SGHAT and FQDESV (reference sequence). The DNA of the CDR3 is TGTGCCAGCACCCCTGGTAGGAGTTACAATGAGCAGTTCTTC. Amino acid sequence: CASTPGRSYNEQFF.

This clone was seen more than once but under ten times. The V call is TRBV30, the J call TRBJ1-2; 7 bases line up with TRBD1. Germline V gene data show CDR1 as GTSNPN and CDR2 as SVGIG (reference sequence). The CDR3 length is 13 residues. J lost 4 bases, V lost 1 base, and 3 bases had no gene match. The CDR3 loop is CAWSEGAGYGYTF. For the CDR3, the DNA is TGTGCCTGGAGTGAGGGGGCAGGCTATGGCTACACCTTC. Filled out from reference TRBV30 and TRBJ1-2, the complete variable domain reads SQTIHQWPATLVQPVGSPLSLECTVEGTSNPNLYWYRQAAGRGLQLLFYSVGIGQISSEVPQNLSASRPQDRQFILSSKKLLLSDSGFYLCAWSEGAGYGYTFGSGTRLTVV.

This clone was detected only a few times. V gene TRBV5-4 combines with J gene TRBJ2-5, with 8 bases that match TRBD1. The assigned J gene may be wrong: the sequence end matches TRBJ2-7 better. The CDR3 totals 15 residues. Looked up from germline, CDR1 is SGHNT and CDR2 is YYREEE (reference sequence). The CDR3 loop is CASSLDQGALYEQYF. For the CDR3, the DNA is TGTGCCAGCAGCTTGGATCAGGGGGCTTTGTACGAGCAGTACTTC.

This clone has just a few counts. This chain connects TRBV5-6 to TRBJ1-1; 9 positions agree with TRBD1. Germline V gives CDR1 SGHDT, CDR2 YYEEEE. V was pared by 2 bases and J by 1 base, with 6 bases of the junction left unmatched. The CDR3 loop spans 16 amino acids. CDR3 sequence reads: CASSFPGQGSNTEAFF. In nucleotides, the CDR3 is TGTGCCAGCAGCTTCCCGGGACAGGGATCGAACACTGAAGCTTTCTTT.

The table lists this clone with a few counts. The V and J genes are TRBV18 and TRBJ2-7, with 8 bases that match TRBD1. Trimming took 6 bases from V and 1 from J; bases not matched to a gene: 8. The CDR3 is 15 amino acids. The germline V gene encodes CDR1 KGHSH and CDR2 LQKENI. The CDR3 sequence: CASSGQVPASYEQYF. The CDR3 nucleotides read TGTGCCAGCTCGGGACAGGTTCCCGCGTCCTACGAGCAGTACTTC.

This clone occurred a few times. Other nucleotide sequences from this sample produce the same CDR3. The chain couples TRBV7-2 to TRBJ1-1; D perhaps matches TRBD1 (5 bases). Between the trimmed V and J ends, which lost 5 bases and 2 bases, there was a span of 12 bases. This CDR3 has 14 residues. From germline, CDR1 is SGHTA and CDR2 FQGNSA. The CDR3 coding sequence is TGTGCCAGCAGCCCGCGGACAAGAAACACTGAAGCTTTCTTT. Amino acids: CASSPRTRNTEAFF. The full variable domain, completed using reference TRBV7-2 and TRBJ1-1, is GAGVSQSPSNKVTEKGKDVELRCDPISGHTALYWYRQSLGQGLEFLIYFQGNSAPDKSGLPSDRFSAERTGGSVSTLTIQRTQQEDSAVYLCASSPRTRNTEAFFGQGTRLTVV.

This clone occurred a few times. The chain recombines TRBV7-2 with TRBJ2-5; 11 bases fit TRBD2. This CDR3 spans 17 amino acids. Trimming removed 1 base from V and 2 bases from J; junction bases left unmatched: 6. Per germline, CDR1 SGHTA and CDR2 FQGNSA. The CDR3 DNA sequence: TGTGCCAGCAGCTTAGGGCTAGCGGGGGGCCCTCAAGAGACCCAGTACTTC. This translates into CASSLGLAGGPQETQYF.

V usage is TRBV2 and J usage is TRBJ2-7; D perhaps matches TRBD2 (5 bases). CDR1 is SNHLY, CDR2 FYNNEI, per germline. The CDR3 length is 15 residues. With 8 bases removed from V and 6 bases from J, the gap between germline ends came to 23 bases. The DNA of the CDR3 is TGTGCCAGCGTTAGGATAAGAGCGGCTACGGGCGAGCAGTACTTC. As protein: CASVRIRAATGEQYF.

V and J are TRBV28 and TRBJ1-6; D is unresolved. V lost 6 bases to trimming and J lost 6 bases, with 6 bases between them. This CDR3 has 12 residues. CDR1 is MDHEN and CDR2 is SYDVKM in the germline V gene. CDR3 in amino acids: CASRSGNSPLHF. The CDR3 nucleotides are TGTGCCAGCAGGTCGGGTAATTCACCCCTCCACTTT.

With regard to this clone: An end of the junction does not agree with germline; a read error may underlie this. The gene calls are TRBV4-1 and TRBJ1-2; 9 bases align to TRBD1. Germline V lookup: CDR1 MGHRA, CDR2 YSYEKL. There are 14 residues in the CDR3. DNA for the CDR3: TGCGCCAGCAGCCAGACGGACAGGGGCTATTGCTACACCTTC. Its protein is CASSQTDRGYCYTF.

This clone was seen a few times. The chain has TRBV11-1 and TRBJ1-3; the D is unclear. V lost 5 bases, J lost 1 base, and 3 bases lay in between. Germline loops: CDR1 SGHAT, CDR2 FQDESV (reference sequence). The CDR3 is 12 residues long. The DNA for the CDR3 is TGTGCCAGCAGCCCATCTGGAAACACCATATATTTT. This encodes CASSPSGNTIYF.

This clone appeared a few times. Other DNA sequences within the sample encode an identical CDR3. The rearrangement uses TRBV5-1 and TRBJ1-1, with unresolved D. CDR1 and CDR2 (germline): SGHRS, YFSETQ. Trimming shortened V by 3 bases and J by 1 base, and 7 bases separated the two germline ends. The CDR3 has 13 amino acids. The CDR3 reads CASSSSGNTEAFF. The CDR3 region has the DNA TGCGCCAGCAGCTCGAGCGGGAACACTGAAGCTTTCTTT.

The V gene is TRBV29-1, the J gene TRBJ1-1, with a weak D call TRBD1 (6 bases). Per germline, CDR1 SQVTM and CDR2 ANQGSEA. There are 12 residues in the CDR3. With 6 bases removed from V and 5 bases from J, the gap between germline ends came to 13 bases. CDR3 nucleotides: TGCAGCGTAGAGGGGGGGATAACTGAAGCTTTCTTT. Its translation is CSVEGGITEAFF.

CDR3 bases: TGTGCCAGCAGCTTAGGAGGGACAGGGGGTCATGGCTACACCTTC. It codes for CASSLGGTGGHGYTF. This chain connects TRBV7-2 to TRBJ1-2, with 11 bases aligning to TRBD1. The CDR3 loop spans 15 amino acids. J lost 6 bases, V lost 1 base, and 4 bases had no gene match. The V gene's germline CDR1 is SGHTA and CDR2 FQGNSA. The full variable domain, its missing parts supplied by reference TRBV7-2 and TRBJ1-2, is GAGVSQSPSNKVTEKGKDVELRCDPISGHTALYWYRQSLGQGLEFLIYFQGNSAPDKSGLPSDRFSAERTGGSVSTLTIQRTQQEDSAVYLCASSLGGTGGHGYTFGSGTRLTVV.